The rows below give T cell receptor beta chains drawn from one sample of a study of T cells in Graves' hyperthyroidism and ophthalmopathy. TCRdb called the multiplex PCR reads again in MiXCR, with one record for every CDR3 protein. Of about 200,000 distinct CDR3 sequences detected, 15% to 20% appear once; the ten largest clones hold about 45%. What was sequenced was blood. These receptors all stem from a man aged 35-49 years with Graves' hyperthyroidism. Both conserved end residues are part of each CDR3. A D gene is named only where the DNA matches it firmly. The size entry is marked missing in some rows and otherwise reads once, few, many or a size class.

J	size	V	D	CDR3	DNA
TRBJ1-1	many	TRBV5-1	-	CASSLGAGEMTEAFF	TGCGCCAGCAGCTTGGGGGCAGGGGAGATGACTGAAGCTTTCTTT
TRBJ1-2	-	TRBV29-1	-	CSVGWGQTGDGYTF	TGCAGCGTTGGGTGGGGCCAGACTGGTGATGGCTACACCTTC
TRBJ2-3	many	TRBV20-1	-	CSARVASRDTQYF	TGCAGTGCTAGAGTGGCCTCACGGGATACGCAGTATTTT
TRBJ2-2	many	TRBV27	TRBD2	CASSWGLAGLSGELFF	TGTGCCAGCAGTTGGGGACTAGCGGGGTTGAGCGGGGAGCTGTTTTTT
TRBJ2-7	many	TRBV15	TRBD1	CATSKAPGQGYEQYF	TGTGCCACCAGCAAAGCCCCGGGACAGGGCTACGAGCAGTACTTC
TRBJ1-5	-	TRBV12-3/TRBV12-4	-	CASQGMSNQPQHF	TGTGCCAGCCAGGGGATGAGCAATCAGCCCCAGCATTTT
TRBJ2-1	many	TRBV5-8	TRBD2	CASRRRGVSYNEQFF	TGTGCCAGCCGAAGGCGGGGGGTCTCCTACAATGAGCAGTTCTTC
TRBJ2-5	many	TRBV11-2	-	CASSFDFDARETQYF	TGTGCCAGCAGCTTCGATTTCGACGCCAGGGAGACCCAGTACTTC
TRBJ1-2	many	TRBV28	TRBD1	CASSLADRVSLYGYTF	TGTGCCAGCAGTTTAGCTGACAGGGTATCCCTCTATGGCTACACCTTC
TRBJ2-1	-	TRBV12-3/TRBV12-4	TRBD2	CASSLAGFSGGGSYNEQFF	TGTGCCAGCAGTTTAGCGGGCTTTAGCGGGGGGGGCTCCTACAATGAGCAGTTCTTC
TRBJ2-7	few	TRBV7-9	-	CASSLIRRGYEQYF	TGTGCCAGCAGCCTAATTAGGCGGGGCTACGAGCAGTACTTC
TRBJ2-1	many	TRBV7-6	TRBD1	CASSAGQGNEQFF	TGTGCCAGCAGCGCAGGACAGGGCAATGAGCAGTTCTTC
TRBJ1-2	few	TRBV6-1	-	CASSRRGVDGYTF	TGTGCCAGCAGTCGGAGAGGGGTTGATGGCTACACCTTC
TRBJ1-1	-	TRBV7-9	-	CASSLRQAEAFF	TGTGCCAGCAGCTTACGACAGGCTGAAGCTTTCTTT
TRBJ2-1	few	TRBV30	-	CAWSATTRSYNEQFF	TGTGCCTGGAGTGCGACGACTAGATCCTACAATGAGCAGTTCTTC
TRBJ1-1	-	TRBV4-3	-	CASSQGPGSTEAFF	TGCGCCAGCAGCCAAGGTCCGGGGAGCACTGAAGCTTTCTTT
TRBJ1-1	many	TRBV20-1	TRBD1	CSASLAGGDTEAFF	TGCAGTGCTAGTTTGGCAGGGGGAGACACTGAAGCTTTCTTT
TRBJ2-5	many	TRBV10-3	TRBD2	CAIRGLGEETQYF	TGTGCCATCAGGGGACTAGGGGAAGAGACCCAGTACTTC
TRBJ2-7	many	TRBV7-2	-	CASRATSRDEQYF	TGTGCCAGCAGGGCTACTAGCCGCGACGAGCAGTACTTC
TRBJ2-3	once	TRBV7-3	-	CASSQNLGSTDTQYF	TGTGCCAGCAGCCAAAACCTGGGCAGCACAGATACGCAGTATTTT
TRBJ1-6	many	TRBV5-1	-	CASSLAGLVGGSPLHF	TGCGCCAGCAGCTTGGCAGGCCTTGTAGGGGGTTCACCCCTCCACTTT